The rows below give T cell receptor beta chains drawn from one sample of a study of CD8+ T cells in alopecia areata. Sequencing used immunoSEQ multiplex PCR; TCRdb keeps in-frame clones, though not all of them. This table holds 120,000 or so clones, roughly 58% found once. Material: CD4+ T cells sorted from blood, obtained at week 0. These TCRs come from a human donor with alopecia areata. The CDR3 runs from the conserved cysteine through the conserved F or W. A D gene is named only where the DNA matches it firmly. Clone size is shown for a subset of rows, as once, few, many or a class of expanded clone.

j_call: TRBJ2-5
clone_size: -
v_call: TRBV4-3
d_call: -
cdr3_aa: CASSQEVVGGKTQYF
cdr3_nt: TGCGCCAGCAGCCAAGAGGTGGTAGGGGGAAAGACCCAGTACTTC

j_call: TRBJ2-1
clone_size: -
v_call: TRBV5-1
d_call: -
cdr3_aa: CASSLLLGAEQFF
cdr3_nt: TGCGCCAGCAGCTTGCTACTCGGCGCTGAGCAGTTCTTC

j_call: TRBJ2-2
clone_size: few
v_call: TRBV5-6
d_call: TRBD2
cdr3_aa: CASSLLQSSGRGTGELFF
cdr3_nt: TGTGCCAGCAGCTTGCTGCAGAGCAGCGGGAGAGGCACCGGGGAGCTGTTTTTT

j_call: TRBJ1-2
clone_size: -
v_call: TRBV7-2
d_call: -
cdr3_aa: CASTPEGFTNYGYTF
cdr3_nt: TGTGCCAGCACCCCTGAGGGCTTTACTAACTATGGCTACACCTTC

j_call: TRBJ1-2
clone_size: -
v_call: TRBV15
d_call: -
cdr3_aa: CATSTGPQANYGYTF
cdr3_nt: TGTGCCACCAGCACCGGGCCTCAGGCTAACTATGGCTACACCTTC

j_call: TRBJ1-1
clone_size: -
v_call: TRBV7-9
d_call: TRBD1
cdr3_aa: CASCLTGGRAFF
cdr3_nt: TGTGCCAGCTGCTTAACAGGGGGCAGGGCTTTCTTT

j_call: TRBJ1-1
clone_size: few
v_call: TRBV4-3
d_call: -
cdr3_aa: CASSQDWSTEAFF
cdr3_nt: TGCGCCAGCAGCCAAGATTGGAGTACTGAAGCTTTCTTT

j_call: TRBJ1-4
clone_size: -
v_call: TRBV5-6
d_call: -
cdr3_aa: CASSLDRFGEKLFF
cdr3_nt: TGTGCCAGCAGCCTCGACAGGTTTGGCGAAAAACTGTTTTTT

j_call: TRBJ2-7
clone_size: -
v_call: TRBV7-8
d_call: -
cdr3_aa: CASSLQQGRYEQYF
cdr3_nt: TGTGCCAGCAGCTTACAACAGGGTCGGTACGAGCAGTACTTC

j_call: TRBJ1-4
clone_size: -
v_call: TRBV7-9
d_call: -
cdr3_aa: CASSLEEGNEKLFF
cdr3_nt: TGTGCCAGCAGCTTAGAGGAAGGAAATGAAAAACTGTTTTTT

j_call: TRBJ2-2
clone_size: -
v_call: TRBV19
d_call: -
cdr3_aa: CASSEDTGELFF
cdr3_nt: TGTGCCAGTAGTGAGGACACCGGGGAGCTGTTTTTT

j_call: TRBJ2-1
clone_size: -
v_call: TRBV2
d_call: -
cdr3_aa: CASNTFRANEQFF
cdr3_nt: TGTGCCAGCAACACTTTCAGGGCTAATGAGCAGTTCTTC

j_call: TRBJ1-4
clone_size: -
v_call: TRBV4-1
d_call: -
cdr3_aa: CASSQAGAGEEKLFF
cdr3_nt: TGCGCCAGCAGCCAAGCAGGGGCGGGAGAAGAAAAACTGTTTTTT

j_call: TRBJ2-7
clone_size: -
v_call: TRBV7-9
d_call: TRBD2
cdr3_aa: CASTAGDSGYEQYF
cdr3_nt: TGTGCCAGCACCGCGGGGGATAGCGGCTACGAGCAGTACTTC

j_call: TRBJ1-1
clone_size: few
v_call: TRBV5-6
d_call: TRBD1
cdr3_aa: CASSPDRDTEAFF
cdr3_nt: TGTGCCAGCAGCCCGGACAGGGACACTGAAGCTTTCTTT

j_call: TRBJ2-6
clone_size: -
v_call: TRBV30
d_call: TRBD2
cdr3_aa: CAWSVRAGGSGANVLTF
cdr3_nt: TGTGCCTGGAGTGTAAGAGCGGGAGGTTCCGGGGCCAACGTCCTGACTTTC

j_call: TRBJ2-6
clone_size: -
v_call: TRBV7-9
d_call: -
cdr3_aa: CASSSLGIISGANVLTF
cdr3_nt: TGTGCCAGCAGCTCCCTCGGGATCATCTCTGGGGCCAACGTCCTGACTTTC

j_call: TRBJ2-7
clone_size: -
v_call: TRBV7-2
d_call: -
cdr3_aa: CASSFGPGQYEQYF
cdr3_nt: TGTGCCAGCAGCTTCGGACCTGGGCAGTACGAGCAGTACTTC

j_call: TRBJ2-4
clone_size: -
v_call: TRBV10-3
d_call: -
cdr3_aa: CAISESSDGRNIQYF
cdr3_nt: TGTGCCATCAGTGAGTCGAGCGACGGGAGAAACATTCAGTACTTC

j_call: TRBJ1-5
clone_size: few
v_call: TRBV7-2
d_call: -
cdr3_aa: CASSPEVRGRQPQHF
cdr3_nt: TGTGCCAGCAGCCCGGAGGTCAGGGGTCGTCAGCCCCAGCATTTT

j_call: TRBJ2-7
clone_size: -
v_call: TRBV9
d_call: -
cdr3_aa: CASSALGGGHEQYF
cdr3_nt: TGTGCCAGCAGCGCCCTGGGGGGCGGGCACGAGCAGTACTTC

j_call: TRBJ2-3
clone_size: -
v_call: TRBV6-6
d_call: TRBD2
cdr3_aa: CASRRTSGGYTDTQYF
cdr3_nt: TGTGCCAGCAGGCGGACTAGCGGGGGATACACAGATACGCAGTATTTT

j_call: TRBJ1-4
clone_size: -
v_call: TRBV28
d_call: TRBD1
cdr3_aa: CAGQGADEKLFF
cdr3_nt: TGTGCGGGACAGGGGGCTGATGAAAAACTGTTTTTT

j_call: TRBJ1-4
clone_size: -
v_call: TRBV4-2
d_call: TRBD1
cdr3_aa: CASSRGQGALNEKLFF
cdr3_nt: TGTGCCAGCAGCCGGGGACAGGGGGCCCTTAATGAAAAACTGTTTTTT

j_call: TRBJ2-1
clone_size: once
v_call: TRBV28
d_call: -
cdr3_aa: CASSPTGTYNEQFF
cdr3_nt: TGTGCCAGCAGCCCCACCGGGACATACAATGAGCAGTTCTTC

j_call: TRBJ1-6
clone_size: -
v_call: TRBV10-3
d_call: -
cdr3_aa: CAISESIGDPPLHF
cdr3_nt: TGTGCCATCAGTGAGTCGATTGGGGATCCACCCCTCCACTTT

j_call: TRBJ2-3
clone_size: -
v_call: TRBV23-1
d_call: -
cdr3_aa: CASSPPEWGAIADTQYF
cdr3_nt: TGCGCCAGCAGTCCCCCCGAATGGGGGGCCATCGCAGATACGCAGTATTTT

j_call: TRBJ1-2
clone_size: -
v_call: TRBV5-6
d_call: -
cdr3_aa: CASSPSGRGNYGYTF
cdr3_nt: TGTGCCAGCAGCCCTTCAGGGAGGGGAAACTATGGCTACACCTTC

j_call: TRBJ2-2
clone_size: -
v_call: TRBV5-1
d_call: -
cdr3_aa: CASSFVGLNTGELFF
cdr3_nt: TGCGCCAGCAGCTTTGTAGGTCTTAACACCGGGGAGCTGTTTTTT

j_call: TRBJ1-5
clone_size: -
v_call: TRBV19
d_call: TRBD1
cdr3_aa: CASSPYRQGDNQPQHF
cdr3_nt: TGTGCCAGTAGTCCCTATCGACAGGGCGATAATCAGCCCCAGCATTTT

j_call: TRBJ2-5
clone_size: -
v_call: TRBV30
d_call: TRBD1
cdr3_aa: CAWSQDREETQYF
cdr3_nt: TGTGCCTGGAGCCAAGACAGGGAAGAGACCCAGTACTTC

j_call: TRBJ2-5
clone_size: -
v_call: TRBV27
d_call: -
cdr3_aa: CASRRQETQYF
cdr3_nt: TGTGCCAGCAGACGCCAGGAGACCCAGTACTTC

j_call: TRBJ1-2
clone_size: -
v_call: TRBV6-5
d_call: -
cdr3_aa: CASRKDGYGYTF
cdr3_nt: TGTGCCAGCAGAAAAGACGGCTATGGCTACACCTTC

j_call: TRBJ1-4
clone_size: -
v_call: TRBV2
d_call: -
cdr3_aa: CASSFGTIEGKLFF
cdr3_nt: TGTGCCAGCAGCTTCGGGACAATCGAAGGAAAACTGTTTTTT

j_call: TRBJ2-5
clone_size: few
v_call: TRBV7-2
d_call: TRBD2
cdr3_aa: CASSSTSLETQYF
cdr3_nt: TGTGCCAGCAGCTCGACTAGCCTTGAGACCCAGTACTTC

j_call: TRBJ2-2
clone_size: -
v_call: TRBV14
d_call: TRBD2
cdr3_aa: CASSQGLAGNTGELFF
cdr3_nt: TGTGCCAGCAGCCAAGGACTAGCGGGGAACACCGGGGAGCTGTTTTTT

j_call: TRBJ2-1
clone_size: -
v_call: TRBV5-4
d_call: TRBD2
cdr3_aa: CASRGGSSEEQFF
cdr3_nt: TGTGCCAGTCGGGGGGGGAGCTCTGAAGAGCAGTTCTTC

j_call: TRBJ2-5
clone_size: -
v_call: TRBV5-6
d_call: TRBD2
cdr3_aa: CASSWSGLAGETQYF
cdr3_nt: TGTGCCAGCAGCTGGAGCGGACTAGCGGGAGAGACCCAGTACTTC

j_call: TRBJ1-2
clone_size: -
v_call: TRBV2
d_call: -
cdr3_aa: CASSAQARYGYTF
cdr3_nt: TGTGCCAGCAGCGCCCAAGCCCGCTATGGCTACACCTTC

j_call: TRBJ2-2
clone_size: -
v_call: TRBV14
d_call: TRBD1
cdr3_aa: CASSQAGTGALTGELFF
cdr3_nt: TGTGCCAGCAGCCAGGCCGGGACAGGGGCGCTGACCGGGGAGCTGTTTTTT

j_call: TRBJ1-2
clone_size: few
v_call: TRBV5-1
d_call: -
cdr3_aa: CASSPDGVRGYTF
cdr3_nt: TGCGCCAGCAGCCCAGATGGGGTACGGGGCTACACCTTC

j_call: TRBJ1-2
clone_size: -
v_call: TRBV6-6
d_call: TRBD1
cdr3_aa: CAVGQGGYGYTF
cdr3_nt: TGCGCGGTTGGACAGGGTGGCTATGGCTACACCTTC

j_call: TRBJ2-1
clone_size: -
v_call: TRBV10-2
d_call: -
cdr3_aa: CASSESRTASYNEQFF
cdr3_nt: TGCGCCAGCAGTGAGTCGCGGACTGCCTCCTACAATGAGCAGTTCTTC

j_call: TRBJ2-2
clone_size: few
v_call: TRBV5-1
d_call: TRBD1
cdr3_aa: CASSLSQGALRNTGELFF
cdr3_nt: TGCGCCAGCAGCTTGTCGCAGGGGGCATTGAGGAACACCGGGGAGCTGTTTTTT

j_call: TRBJ1-4
clone_size: -
v_call: TRBV7-2
d_call: -
cdr3_aa: CASSLDAGGDAEKLFF
cdr3_nt: TGTGCCAGCAGCTTAGACGCCGGTGGGGATGCTGAAAAACTGTTTTTT

j_call: TRBJ2-3
clone_size: -
v_call: TRBV28
d_call: -
cdr3_aa: CASSRPGRLGDTQYF
cdr3_nt: TGTGCCAGCAGTCGCCCGGGCCGCTTGGGAGATACGCAGTATTTT

j_call: TRBJ2-1
clone_size: -
v_call: TRBV9
d_call: TRBD2
cdr3_aa: CASSVVAGSRNEQFF
cdr3_nt: TGTGCCAGCAGCGTAGTAGCGGGAAGTCGCAATGAGCAGTTCTTC

j_call: TRBJ2-5
clone_size: -
v_call: TRBV5-1
d_call: TRBD1
cdr3_aa: CASTQGAETQYF
cdr3_nt: TGCGCCAGCACGCAGGGGGCGGAGACCCAGTACTTC

j_call: TRBJ1-2
clone_size: -
v_call: TRBV2
d_call: -
cdr3_aa: CASSEALGNYGYTF
cdr3_nt: TGTGCCAGCAGTGAAGCTCTAGGGAACTATGGCTACACCTTC

j_call: TRBJ2-5
clone_size: once
v_call: TRBV5-1
d_call: -
cdr3_aa: CASSLAGHVGTQETQYF
cdr3_nt: TGCGCCAGCAGCTTGGCAGGACACGTGGGCACCCAAGAGACCCAGTACTTC

j_call: TRBJ2-6
clone_size: once
v_call: TRBV4-1
d_call: -
cdr3_aa: CASSQVRANVLTF
cdr3_nt: TGCGCCAGCAGCCAAGTTCGGGCCAACGTCCTGACTTTC

j_call: TRBJ1-2
clone_size: -
v_call: TRBV29-1
d_call: -
cdr3_aa: CSATVSSYGYTF
cdr3_nt: TGCAGCGCGACAGTGAGTTCCTATGGCTACACCTTC

j_call: TRBJ2-5
clone_size: once
v_call: TRBV18
d_call: -
cdr3_aa: CASSGRETQYF
cdr3_nt: TGTGCCAGCTCAGGGAGAGAGACCCAGTACTTC

j_call: TRBJ2-5
clone_size: -
v_call: TRBV6-6
d_call: -
cdr3_aa: CASSSGTDYQETQYF
cdr3_nt: TGTGCCAGCAGTTCCGGGACTGACTACCAAGAGACCCAGTACTTC

j_call: TRBJ2-5
clone_size: -
v_call: TRBV4-3
d_call: TRBD1
cdr3_aa: CASSQDLSAGTAQETQYF
cdr3_nt: TGCGCCAGCAGCCAAGATCTTAGTGCCGGGACAGCTCAAGAGACCCAGTACTTC

j_call: TRBJ2-2
clone_size: few
v_call: TRBV27
d_call: TRBD1
cdr3_aa: CASSSTGTPGELFF
cdr3_nt: TGTGCCAGCAGTTCGACAGGGACACCCGGGGAGCTGTTTTTT

j_call: TRBJ2-7
clone_size: once
v_call: TRBV9
d_call: -
cdr3_aa: CASSVDRVHEQYF
cdr3_nt: TGTGCCAGCAGCGTAGACAGGGTGCACGAGCAGTACTTC